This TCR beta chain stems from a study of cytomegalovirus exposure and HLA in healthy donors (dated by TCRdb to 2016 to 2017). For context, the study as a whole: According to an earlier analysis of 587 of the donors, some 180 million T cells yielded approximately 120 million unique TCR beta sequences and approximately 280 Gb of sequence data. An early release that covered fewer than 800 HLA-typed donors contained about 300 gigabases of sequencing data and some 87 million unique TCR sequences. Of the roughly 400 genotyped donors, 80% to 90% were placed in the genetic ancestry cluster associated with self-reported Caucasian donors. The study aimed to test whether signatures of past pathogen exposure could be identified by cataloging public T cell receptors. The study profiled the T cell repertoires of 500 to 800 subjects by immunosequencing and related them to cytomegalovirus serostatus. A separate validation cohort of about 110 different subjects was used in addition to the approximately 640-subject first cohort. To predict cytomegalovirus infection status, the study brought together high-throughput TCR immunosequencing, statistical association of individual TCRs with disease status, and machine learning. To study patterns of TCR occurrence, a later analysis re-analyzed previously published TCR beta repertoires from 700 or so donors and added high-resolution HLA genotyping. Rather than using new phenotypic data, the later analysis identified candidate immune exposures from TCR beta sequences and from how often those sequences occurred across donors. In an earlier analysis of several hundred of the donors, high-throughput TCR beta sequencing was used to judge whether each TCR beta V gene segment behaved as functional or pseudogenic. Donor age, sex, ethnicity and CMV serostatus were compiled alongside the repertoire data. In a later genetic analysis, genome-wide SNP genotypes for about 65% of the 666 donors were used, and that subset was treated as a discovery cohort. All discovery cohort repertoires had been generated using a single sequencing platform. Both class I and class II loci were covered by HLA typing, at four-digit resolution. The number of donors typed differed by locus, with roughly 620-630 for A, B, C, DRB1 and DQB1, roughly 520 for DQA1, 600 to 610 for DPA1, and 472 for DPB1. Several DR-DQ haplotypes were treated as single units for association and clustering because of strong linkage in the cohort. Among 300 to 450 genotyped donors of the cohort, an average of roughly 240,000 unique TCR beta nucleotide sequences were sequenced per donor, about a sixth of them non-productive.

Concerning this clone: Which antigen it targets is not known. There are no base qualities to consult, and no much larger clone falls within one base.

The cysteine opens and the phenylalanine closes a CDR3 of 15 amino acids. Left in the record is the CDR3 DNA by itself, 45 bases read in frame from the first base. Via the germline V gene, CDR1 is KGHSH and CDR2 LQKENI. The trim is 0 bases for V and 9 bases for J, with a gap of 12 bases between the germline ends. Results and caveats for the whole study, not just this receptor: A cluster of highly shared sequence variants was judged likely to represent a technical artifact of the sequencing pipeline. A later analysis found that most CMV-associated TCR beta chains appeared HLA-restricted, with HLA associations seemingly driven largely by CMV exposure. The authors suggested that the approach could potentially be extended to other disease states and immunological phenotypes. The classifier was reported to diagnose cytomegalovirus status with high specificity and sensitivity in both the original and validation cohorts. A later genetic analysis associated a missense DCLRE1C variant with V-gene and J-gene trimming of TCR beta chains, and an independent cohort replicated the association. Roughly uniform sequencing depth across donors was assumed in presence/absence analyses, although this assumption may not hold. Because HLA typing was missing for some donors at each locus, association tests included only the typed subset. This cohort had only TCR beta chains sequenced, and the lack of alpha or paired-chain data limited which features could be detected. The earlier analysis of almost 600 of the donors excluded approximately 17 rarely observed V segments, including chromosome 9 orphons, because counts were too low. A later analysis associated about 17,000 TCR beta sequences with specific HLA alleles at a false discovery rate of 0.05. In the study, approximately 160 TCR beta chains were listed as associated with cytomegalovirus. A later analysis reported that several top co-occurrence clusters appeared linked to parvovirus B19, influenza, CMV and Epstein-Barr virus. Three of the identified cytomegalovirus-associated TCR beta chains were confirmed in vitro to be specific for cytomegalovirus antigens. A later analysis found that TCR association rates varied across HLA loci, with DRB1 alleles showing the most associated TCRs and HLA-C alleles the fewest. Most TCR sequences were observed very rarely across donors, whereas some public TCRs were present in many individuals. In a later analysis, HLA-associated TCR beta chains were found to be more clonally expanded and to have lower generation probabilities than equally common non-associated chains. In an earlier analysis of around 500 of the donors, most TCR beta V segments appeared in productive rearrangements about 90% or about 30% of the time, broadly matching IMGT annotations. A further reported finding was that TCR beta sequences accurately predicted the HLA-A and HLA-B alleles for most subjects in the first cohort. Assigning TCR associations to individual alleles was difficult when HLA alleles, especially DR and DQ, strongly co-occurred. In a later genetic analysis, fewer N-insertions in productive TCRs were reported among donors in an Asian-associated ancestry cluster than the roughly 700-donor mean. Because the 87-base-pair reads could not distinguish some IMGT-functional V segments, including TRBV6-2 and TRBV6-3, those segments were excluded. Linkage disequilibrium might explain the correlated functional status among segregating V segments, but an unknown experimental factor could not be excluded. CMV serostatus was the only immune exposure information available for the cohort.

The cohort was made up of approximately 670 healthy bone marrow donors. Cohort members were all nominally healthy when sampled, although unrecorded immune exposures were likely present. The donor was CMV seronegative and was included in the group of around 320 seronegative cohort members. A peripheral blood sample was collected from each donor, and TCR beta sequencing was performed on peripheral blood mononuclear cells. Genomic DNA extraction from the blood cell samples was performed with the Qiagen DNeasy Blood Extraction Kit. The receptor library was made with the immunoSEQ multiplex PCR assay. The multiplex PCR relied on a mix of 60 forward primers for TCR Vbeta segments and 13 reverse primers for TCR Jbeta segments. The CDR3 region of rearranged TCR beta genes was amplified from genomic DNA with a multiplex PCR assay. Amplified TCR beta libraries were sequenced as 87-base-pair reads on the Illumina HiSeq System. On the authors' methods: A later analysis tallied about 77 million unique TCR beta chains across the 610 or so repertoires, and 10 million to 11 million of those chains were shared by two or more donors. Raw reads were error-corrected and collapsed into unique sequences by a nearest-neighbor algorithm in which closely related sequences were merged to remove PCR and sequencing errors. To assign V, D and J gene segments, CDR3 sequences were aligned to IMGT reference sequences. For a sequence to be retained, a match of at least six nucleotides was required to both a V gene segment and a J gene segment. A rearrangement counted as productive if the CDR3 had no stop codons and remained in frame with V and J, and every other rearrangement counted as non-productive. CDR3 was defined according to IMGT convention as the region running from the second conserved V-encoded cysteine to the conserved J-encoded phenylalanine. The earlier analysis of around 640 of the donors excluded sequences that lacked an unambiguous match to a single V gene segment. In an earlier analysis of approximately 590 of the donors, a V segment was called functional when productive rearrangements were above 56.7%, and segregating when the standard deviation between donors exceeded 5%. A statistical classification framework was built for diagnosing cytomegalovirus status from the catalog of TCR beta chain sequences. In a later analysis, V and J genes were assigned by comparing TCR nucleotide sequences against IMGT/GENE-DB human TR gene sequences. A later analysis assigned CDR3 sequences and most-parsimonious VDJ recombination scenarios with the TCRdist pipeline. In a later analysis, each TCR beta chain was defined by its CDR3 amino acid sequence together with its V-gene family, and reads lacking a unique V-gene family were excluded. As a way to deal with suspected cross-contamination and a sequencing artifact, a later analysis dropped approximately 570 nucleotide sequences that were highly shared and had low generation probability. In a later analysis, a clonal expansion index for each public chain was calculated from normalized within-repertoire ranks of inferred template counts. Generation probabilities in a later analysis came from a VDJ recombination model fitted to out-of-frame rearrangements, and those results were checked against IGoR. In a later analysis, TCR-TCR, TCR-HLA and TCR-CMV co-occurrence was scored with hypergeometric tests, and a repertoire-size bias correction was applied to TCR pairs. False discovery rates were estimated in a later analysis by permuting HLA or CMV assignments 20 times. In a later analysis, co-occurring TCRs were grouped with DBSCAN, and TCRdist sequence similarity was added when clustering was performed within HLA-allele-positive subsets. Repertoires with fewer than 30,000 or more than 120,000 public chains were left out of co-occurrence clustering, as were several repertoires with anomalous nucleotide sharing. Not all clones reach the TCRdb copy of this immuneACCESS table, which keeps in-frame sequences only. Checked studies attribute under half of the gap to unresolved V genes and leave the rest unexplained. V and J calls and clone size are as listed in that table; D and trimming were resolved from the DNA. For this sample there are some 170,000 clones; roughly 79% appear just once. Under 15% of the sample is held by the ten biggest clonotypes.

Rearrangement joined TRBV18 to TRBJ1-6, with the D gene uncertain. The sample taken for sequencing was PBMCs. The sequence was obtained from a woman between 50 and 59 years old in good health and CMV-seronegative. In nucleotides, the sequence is TGTGCCAGCTCACCACCGGGCAGAGGGAGTTCACCCCTCCACTTT. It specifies CASSPPGRGSSPLHF. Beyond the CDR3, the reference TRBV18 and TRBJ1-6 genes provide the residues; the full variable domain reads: NAGVMQNPRHLVRRRGQEARLRCSPMKGHSHVYWYRQLPEEGLKFMVYLQKENIIDESGMPKERFSAEFPKEGPSILRIQQVVRGDSAAYFCASSPPGRGSSPLHFGNGTRLTVT.